A few counts support the clone carrying this TCR beta chain. This sample is part of a study of cytomegalovirus exposure and HLA in healthy donors. V was clipped by 0 bases and J by 0 bases, with 5 bases between them. There are 15 residues in the CDR3. Germline-derived CDR1 and CDR2 are LNHNV and YYDKDF (reference sequence). The PCR was carried out with 60 Vbeta primers and 13 Jbeta primers. Data came from immunoSEQ multiplex PCR; TCRdb stores just in-frame clones and leaves some out. Of 150,000 to 200,000 clones in the sample, 81% were seen once. Sequenced input: PBMCs. The source is a man younger than 35 in good health and CMV-seronegative. The chain uses TRBV15 and TRBJ2-2; D remains unclear. The CDR3, as DNA: TGTGCCACCAGCAGAGAGGCAGCGAACACCGGGGAGCTGTTTTTT. Translated: CATSREAANTGELFF.